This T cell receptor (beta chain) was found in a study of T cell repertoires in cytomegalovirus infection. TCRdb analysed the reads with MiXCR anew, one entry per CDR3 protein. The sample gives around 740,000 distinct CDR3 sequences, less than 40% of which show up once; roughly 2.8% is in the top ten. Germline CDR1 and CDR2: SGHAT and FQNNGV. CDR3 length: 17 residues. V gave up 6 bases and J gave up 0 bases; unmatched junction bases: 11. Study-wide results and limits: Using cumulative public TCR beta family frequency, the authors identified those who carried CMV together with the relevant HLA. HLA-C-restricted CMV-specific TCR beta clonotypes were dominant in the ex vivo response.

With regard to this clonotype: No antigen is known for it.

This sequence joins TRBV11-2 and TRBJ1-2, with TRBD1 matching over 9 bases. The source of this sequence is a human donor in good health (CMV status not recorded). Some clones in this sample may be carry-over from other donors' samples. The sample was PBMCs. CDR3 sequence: CASSRSRDRDTNYGYTF. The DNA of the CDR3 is TGTGCCAGCAGTAGATCCCGGGACAGGGATACTAACTATGGCTACACCTTC.